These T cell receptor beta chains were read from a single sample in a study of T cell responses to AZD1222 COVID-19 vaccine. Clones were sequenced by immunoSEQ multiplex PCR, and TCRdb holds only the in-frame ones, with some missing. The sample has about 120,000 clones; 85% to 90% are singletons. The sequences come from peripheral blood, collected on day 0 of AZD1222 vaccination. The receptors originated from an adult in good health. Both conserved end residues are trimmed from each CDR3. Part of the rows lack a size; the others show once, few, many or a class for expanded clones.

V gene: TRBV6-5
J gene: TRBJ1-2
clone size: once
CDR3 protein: ASSWDRVSYGYT

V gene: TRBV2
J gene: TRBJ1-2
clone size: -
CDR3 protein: ASSEEGIGSGYT

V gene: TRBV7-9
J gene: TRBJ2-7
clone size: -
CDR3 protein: ASSGRGSPYEQY

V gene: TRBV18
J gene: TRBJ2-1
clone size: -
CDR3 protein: ASSPPGLVNEQF

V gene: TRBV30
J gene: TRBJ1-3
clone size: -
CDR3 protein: AWSTQGTGNTIY

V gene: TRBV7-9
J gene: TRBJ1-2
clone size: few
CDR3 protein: ASSVPGHRNYGYT

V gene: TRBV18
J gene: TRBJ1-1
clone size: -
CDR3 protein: ASSTGVGMNTEAF

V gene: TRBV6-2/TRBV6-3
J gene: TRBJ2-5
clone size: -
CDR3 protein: ASSYGGAGETQY

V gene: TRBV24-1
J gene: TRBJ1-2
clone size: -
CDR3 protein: ATSESTGANYGYT

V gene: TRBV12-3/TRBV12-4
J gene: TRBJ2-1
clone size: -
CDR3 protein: ASQIRSYNEQF

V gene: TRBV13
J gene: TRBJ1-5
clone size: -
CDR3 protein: ASSLGQGHNQPQH

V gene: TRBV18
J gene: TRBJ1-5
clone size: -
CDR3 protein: ASSPRRGNGNQPQH

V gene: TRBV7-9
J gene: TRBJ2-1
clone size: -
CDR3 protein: ASSSPGFADEQF

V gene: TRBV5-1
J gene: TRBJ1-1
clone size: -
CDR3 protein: ASSLGGMAEAF

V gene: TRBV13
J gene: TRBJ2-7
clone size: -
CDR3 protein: ASSSRGGGYEQY

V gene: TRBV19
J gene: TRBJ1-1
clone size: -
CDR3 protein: ASPGPRANTEAF

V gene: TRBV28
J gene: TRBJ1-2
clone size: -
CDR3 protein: ASSLLAGVGYT

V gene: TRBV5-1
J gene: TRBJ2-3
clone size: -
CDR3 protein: ASTADRGGDTQY

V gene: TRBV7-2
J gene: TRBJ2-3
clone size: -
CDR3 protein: ASSLATSGGQDTQY

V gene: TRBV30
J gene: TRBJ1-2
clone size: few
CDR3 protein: AWSSNYGYT

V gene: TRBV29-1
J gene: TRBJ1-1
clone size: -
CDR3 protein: SVERRGGEAF

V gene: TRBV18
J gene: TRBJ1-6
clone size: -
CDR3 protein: ASSLRQAQGDSPLH

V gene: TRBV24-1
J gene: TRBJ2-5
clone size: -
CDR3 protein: ATSGGGGSRGQETQY

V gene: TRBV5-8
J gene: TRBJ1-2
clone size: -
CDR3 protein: ASSWGGYGYT

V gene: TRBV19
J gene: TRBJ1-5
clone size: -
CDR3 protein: ASSIEAGQPQH

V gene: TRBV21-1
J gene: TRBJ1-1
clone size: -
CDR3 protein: ASSNTGRAF

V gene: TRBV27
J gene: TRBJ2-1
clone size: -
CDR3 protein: ASSRAIGRTYEQF

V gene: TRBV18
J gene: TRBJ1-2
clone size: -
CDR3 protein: ASSPPSGNYGYT

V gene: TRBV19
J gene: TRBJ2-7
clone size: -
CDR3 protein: ASSTAGIHSYGEQY

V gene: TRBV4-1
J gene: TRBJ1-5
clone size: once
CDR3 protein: ASSQGDRNNQPQH

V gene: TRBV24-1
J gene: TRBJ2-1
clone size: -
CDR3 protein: ATSAGAGTRYNEQF

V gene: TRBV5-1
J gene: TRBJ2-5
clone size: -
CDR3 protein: ASSGVAGDTQETQY

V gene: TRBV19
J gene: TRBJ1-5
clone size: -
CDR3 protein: ASSISMGLFSNQPQH

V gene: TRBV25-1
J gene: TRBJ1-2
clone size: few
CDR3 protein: ASSPWTGNDYGYT

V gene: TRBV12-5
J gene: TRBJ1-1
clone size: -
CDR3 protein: ASGLGGQGNTEAF